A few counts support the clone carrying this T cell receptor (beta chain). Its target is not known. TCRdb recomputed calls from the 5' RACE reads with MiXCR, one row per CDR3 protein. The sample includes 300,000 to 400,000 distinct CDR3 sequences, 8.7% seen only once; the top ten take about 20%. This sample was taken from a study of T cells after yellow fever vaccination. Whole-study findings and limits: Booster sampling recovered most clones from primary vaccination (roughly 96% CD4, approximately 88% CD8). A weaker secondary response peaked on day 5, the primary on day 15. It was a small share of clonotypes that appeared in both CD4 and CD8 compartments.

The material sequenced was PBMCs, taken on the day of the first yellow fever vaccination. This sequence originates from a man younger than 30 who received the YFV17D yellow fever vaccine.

The CDR3 is CASSLGGVTDTQYF. In DNA, the CDR3 is TGTGCCAGCAGTTTGGGTGGGGTCACAGATACGCAGTATTTT. The chain couples TRBV12-3 or TRBV12-4 to TRBJ2-3; D is unresolved. CDR3 length equals 14 residues. Trimming removed 3 bases at V and 2 bases at J, with 9 bases between.